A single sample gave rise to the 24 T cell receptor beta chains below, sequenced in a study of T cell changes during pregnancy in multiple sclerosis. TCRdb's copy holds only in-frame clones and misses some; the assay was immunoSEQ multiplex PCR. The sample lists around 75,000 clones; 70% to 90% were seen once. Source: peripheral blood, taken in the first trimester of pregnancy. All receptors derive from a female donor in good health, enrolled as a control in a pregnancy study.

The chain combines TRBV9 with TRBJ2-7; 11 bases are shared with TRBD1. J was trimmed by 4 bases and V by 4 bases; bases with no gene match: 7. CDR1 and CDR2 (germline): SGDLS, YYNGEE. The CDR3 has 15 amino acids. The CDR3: CASSNGGTGGYEQYF. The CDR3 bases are TGTGCCAGCAGCAATGGGGGGACAGGGGGTTACGAGCAGTACTTC.

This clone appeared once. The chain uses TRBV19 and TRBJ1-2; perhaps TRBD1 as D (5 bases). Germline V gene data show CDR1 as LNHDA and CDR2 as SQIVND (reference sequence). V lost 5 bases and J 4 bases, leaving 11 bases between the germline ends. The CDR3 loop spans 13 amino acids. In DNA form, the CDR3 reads TGTGCCAGTAGTTTAACAGGCCTCTATGGCTACACCTTC. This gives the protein CASSLTGLYGYTF.

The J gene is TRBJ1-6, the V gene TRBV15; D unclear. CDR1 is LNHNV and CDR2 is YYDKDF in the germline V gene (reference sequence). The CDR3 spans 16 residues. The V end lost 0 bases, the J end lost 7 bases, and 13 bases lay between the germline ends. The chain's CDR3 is CATSREGPGRNSPLHF. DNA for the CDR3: TGTGCCACCAGCAGAGAGGGTCCGGGTCGGAATTCACCCCTCCACTTT.

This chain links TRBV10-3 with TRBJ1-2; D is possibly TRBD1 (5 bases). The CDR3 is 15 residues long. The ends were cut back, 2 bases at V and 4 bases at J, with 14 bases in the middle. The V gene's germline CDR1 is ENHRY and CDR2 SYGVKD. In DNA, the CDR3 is TGTGCCATCAGTGAGATTGGAGGGGACTCCTATGGCTACACCTTC. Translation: CAISEIGGDSYGYTF.

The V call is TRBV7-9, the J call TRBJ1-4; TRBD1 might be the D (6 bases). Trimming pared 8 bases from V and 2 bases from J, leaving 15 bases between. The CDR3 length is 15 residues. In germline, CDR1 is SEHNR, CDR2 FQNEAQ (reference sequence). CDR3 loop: CASRQMGATNEKLFF. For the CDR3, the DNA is TGTGCCAGCCGGCAGATGGGGGCGACTAATGAAAAACTGTTTTTT.

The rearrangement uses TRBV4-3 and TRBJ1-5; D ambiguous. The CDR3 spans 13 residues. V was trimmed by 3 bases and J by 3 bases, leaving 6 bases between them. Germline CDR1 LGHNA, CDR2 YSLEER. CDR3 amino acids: CASSHQLNQPQHF. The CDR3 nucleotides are TGCGCCAGCAGCCACCAACTCAATCAGCCCCAGCATTTT.

DNA for the CDR3: TGTGCCAGCAGCCCTCGTGGACAGGGGGCGGAAAAACTGTTTTTT. It encodes CASSPRGQGAEKLFF. This chain links TRBV9 with TRBJ1-4; 11 positions match TRBD1. V shed 4 bases, J shed 8 bases, and the junction held 7 bases outside the gene matches. Per germline, CDR1 SGDLS and CDR2 YYNGEE. The CDR3 contains 15 residues.

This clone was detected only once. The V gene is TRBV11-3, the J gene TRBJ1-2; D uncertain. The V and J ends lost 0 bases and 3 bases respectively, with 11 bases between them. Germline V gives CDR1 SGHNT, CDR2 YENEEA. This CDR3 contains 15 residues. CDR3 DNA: TGTGCCAGCAGCTTAGAGGCCCGCGGGGACTATGGCTACACCTTC. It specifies CASSLEARGDYGYTF.

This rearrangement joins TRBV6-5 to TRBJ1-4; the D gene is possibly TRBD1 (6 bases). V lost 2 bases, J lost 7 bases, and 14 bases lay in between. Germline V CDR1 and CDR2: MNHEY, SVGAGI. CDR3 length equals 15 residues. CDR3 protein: CASSYGTRGGEKLFF. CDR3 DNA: TGTGCCAGCAGTTACGGGACAAGAGGGGGTGAAAAACTGTTTTTT.

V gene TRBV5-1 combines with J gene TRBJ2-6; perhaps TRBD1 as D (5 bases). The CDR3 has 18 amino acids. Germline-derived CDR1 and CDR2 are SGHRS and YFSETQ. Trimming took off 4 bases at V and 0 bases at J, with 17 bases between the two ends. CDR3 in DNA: TGCGCCAGCAGCCTGGATCGGACACTACTCTCTGGGGCCAACGTCCTGACTTTC. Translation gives CASSLDRTLLSGANVLTF. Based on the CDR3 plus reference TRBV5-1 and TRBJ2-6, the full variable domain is KAGVTQTPRYLIKTRGQQVTLSCSPISGHRSVSWYQQTPGQGLQFLFEYFSETQRNKGNFPGRFSGRQFSNSRSEMNVSTLELGDSALYLCASSLDRTLLSGANVLTFGAGSRLTVL.

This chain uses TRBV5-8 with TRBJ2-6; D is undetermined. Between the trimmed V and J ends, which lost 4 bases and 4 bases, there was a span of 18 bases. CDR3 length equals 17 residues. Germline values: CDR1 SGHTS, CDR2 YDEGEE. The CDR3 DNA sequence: TGTGCCAGCAGCCCCCCAAGTGGTGAGCTGGGGGCCAACGTCCTGACTTTC. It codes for CASSPPSGELGANVLTF.

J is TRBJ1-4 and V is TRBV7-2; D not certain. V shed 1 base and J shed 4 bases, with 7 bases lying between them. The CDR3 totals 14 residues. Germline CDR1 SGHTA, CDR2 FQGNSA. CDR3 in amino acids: CASSLGGFNEKLFF. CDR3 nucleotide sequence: TGTGCCAGCAGCTTAGGAGGGTTTAATGAAAAACTGTTTTTT.

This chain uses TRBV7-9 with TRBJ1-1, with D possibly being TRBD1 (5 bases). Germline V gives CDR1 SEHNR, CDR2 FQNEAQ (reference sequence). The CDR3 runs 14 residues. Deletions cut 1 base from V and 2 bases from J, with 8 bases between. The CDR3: CASSLDRHNTEAFF. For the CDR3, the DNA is TGTGCCAGCAGCTTAGACAGGCATAACACTGAAGCTTTCTTT.

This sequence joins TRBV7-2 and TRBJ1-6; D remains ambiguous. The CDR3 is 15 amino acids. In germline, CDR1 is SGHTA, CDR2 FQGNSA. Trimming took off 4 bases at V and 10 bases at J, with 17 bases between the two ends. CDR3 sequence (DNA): TGTGCCAGCAGCTCCCTCGGACCCCCGGGGTCACCCCTCCACTTT. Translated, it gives CASSSLGPPGSPLHF.

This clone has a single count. CDR3 nucleotide sequence: TGTGCCTGGAGTGTATGGCTAGCACGGGAGCAGTTCTTC. Translated: CAWSVWLAREQFF. The V call is TRBV30, the J call TRBJ2-1, with D maybe TRBD2 (5 bases). V lost 0 bases to trimming and J lost 10 bases, with 13 bases between them. Germline lookup yields CDR1 GTSNPN and CDR2 SVGIG (reference sequence). The CDR3 covers 13 residues. The full variable domain, rest sourced from reference TRBV30 and TRBJ2-1, is SQTIHQWPATLVQPVGSPLSLECTVEGTSNPNLYWYRQAAGRGLQLLFYSVGIGQISSEVPQNLSASRPQDRQFILSSKKLLLSDSGFYLCAWSVWLAREQFFGPGTRLTVL.

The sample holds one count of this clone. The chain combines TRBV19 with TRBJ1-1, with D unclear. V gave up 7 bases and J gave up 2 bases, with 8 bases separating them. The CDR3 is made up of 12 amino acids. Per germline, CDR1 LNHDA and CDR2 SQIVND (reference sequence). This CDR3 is CASTRVNTEAFF. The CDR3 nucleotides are TGTGCCAGTACCCGGGTTAACACTGAAGCTTTCTTT.

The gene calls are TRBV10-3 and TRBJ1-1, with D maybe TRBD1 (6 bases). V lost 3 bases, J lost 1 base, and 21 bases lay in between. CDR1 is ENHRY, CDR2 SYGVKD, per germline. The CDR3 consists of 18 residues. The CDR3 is CAISDLGETGSKNTEAFF. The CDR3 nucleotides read TGTGCCATCAGTGACCTAGGTGAAACAGGGTCCAAGAACACTGAAGCTTTCTTT.

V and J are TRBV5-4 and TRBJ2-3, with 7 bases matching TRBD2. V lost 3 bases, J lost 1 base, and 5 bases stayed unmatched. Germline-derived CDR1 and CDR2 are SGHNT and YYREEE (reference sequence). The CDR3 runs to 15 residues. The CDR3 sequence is CASSSPGRGTDTQYF. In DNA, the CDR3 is TGTGCCAGCAGCTCTCCAGGGAGGGGCACAGATACGCAGTATTTT.

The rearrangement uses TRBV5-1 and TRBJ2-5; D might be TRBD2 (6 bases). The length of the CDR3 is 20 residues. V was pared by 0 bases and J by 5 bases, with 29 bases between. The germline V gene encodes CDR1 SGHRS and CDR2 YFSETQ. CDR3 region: CASSLVVGSLSGPVGETQYF. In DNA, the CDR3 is TGCGCCAGCAGCTTGGTTGTGGGGTCCCTTAGCGGCCCCGTCGGGGAGACCCAGTACTTC.

Here the CDR3 reads CASSTDRSYNSPLHF. In nucleotides, the CDR3 is TGTGCCAGTAGTACGGACAGGTCCTATAATTCACCCCTCCACTTT. The chain has TRBV19 and TRBJ1-6; 7 bases fit TRBD1. Unmatched junction bases numbered 1, after V lost 4 bases and J lost 1 base. The CDR3 runs to 15 residues. Per the germline V gene, CDR1 is LNHDA and CDR2 is SQIVND (reference sequence).

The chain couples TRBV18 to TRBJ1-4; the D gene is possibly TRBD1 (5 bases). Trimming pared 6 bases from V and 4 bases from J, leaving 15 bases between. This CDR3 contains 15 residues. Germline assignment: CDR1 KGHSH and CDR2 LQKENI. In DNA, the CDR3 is TGTGCCAGCTCGCTACAAGGGACTGTTAATGAAAAACTGTTTTTT. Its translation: CASSLQGTVNEKLFF.

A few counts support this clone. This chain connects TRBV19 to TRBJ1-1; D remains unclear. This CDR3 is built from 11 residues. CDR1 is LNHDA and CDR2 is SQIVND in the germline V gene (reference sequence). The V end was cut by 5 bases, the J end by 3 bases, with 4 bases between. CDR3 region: CASSRYTEAFF. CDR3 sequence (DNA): TGTGCCAGTAGTCGGTACACTGAAGCTTTCTTT.

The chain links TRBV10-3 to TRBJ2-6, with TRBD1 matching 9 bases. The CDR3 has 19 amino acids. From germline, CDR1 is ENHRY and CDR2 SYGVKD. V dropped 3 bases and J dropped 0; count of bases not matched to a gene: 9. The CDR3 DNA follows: TGTGCCATCAGTGATCTGTCGACAGGGGGTTACTCTGGGGCCAACGTCCTGACTTTC. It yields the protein CAISDLSTGGYSGANVLTF.

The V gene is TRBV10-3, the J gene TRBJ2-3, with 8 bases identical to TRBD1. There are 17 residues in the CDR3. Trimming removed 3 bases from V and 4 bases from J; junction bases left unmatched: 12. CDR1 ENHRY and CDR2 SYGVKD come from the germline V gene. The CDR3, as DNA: TGTGCCATCAGTGACTTTAGGACAGGGTACGACCCAGATACGCAGTATTTT. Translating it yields CAISDFRTGYDPDTQYF.